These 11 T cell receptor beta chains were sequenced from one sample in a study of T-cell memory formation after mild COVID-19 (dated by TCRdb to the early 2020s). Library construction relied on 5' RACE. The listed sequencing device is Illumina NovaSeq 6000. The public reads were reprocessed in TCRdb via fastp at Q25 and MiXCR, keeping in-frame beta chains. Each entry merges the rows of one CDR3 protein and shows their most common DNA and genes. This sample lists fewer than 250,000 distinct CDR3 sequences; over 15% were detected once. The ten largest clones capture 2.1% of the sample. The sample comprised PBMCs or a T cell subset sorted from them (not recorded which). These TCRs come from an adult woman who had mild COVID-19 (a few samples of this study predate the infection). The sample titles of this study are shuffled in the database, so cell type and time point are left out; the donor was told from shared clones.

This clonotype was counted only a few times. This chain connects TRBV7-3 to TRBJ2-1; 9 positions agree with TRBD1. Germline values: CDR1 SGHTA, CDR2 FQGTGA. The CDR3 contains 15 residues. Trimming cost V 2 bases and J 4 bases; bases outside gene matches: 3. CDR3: CASSLDRGEYNEQFF. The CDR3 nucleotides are TGTGCCAGCAGCTTAGACAGGGGGGAATACAATGAGCAGTTCTTC.

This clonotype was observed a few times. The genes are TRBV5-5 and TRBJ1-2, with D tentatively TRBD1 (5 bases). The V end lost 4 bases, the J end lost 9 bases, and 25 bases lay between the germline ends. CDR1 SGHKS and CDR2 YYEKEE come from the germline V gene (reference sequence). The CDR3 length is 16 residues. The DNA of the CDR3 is TGTGCCAGCAGCCGGCGGGGGGGTCCCCCGTCTATGAGCTACACCTTC. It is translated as CASSRRGGPPSMSYTF.

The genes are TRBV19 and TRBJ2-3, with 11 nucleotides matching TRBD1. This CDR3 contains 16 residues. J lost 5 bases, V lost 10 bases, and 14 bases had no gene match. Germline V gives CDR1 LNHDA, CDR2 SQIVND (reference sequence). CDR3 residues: CATRDPGQGAQDTQYF. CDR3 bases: TGTGCCACACGAGACCCCGGACAGGGGGCCCAAGATACGCAGTATTTT.

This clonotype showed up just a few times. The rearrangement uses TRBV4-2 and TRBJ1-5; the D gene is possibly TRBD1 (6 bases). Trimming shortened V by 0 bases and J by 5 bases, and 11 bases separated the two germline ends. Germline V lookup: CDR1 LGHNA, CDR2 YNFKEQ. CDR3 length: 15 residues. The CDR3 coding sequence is TGTGCCAGCAGCCAAGATACGGCAGGGGATCAGCCCCAGCATTTT. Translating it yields CASSQDTAGDQPQHF.

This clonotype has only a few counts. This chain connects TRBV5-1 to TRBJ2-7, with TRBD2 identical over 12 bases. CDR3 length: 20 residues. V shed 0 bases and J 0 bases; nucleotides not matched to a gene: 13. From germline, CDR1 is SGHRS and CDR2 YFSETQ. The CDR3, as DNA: TGCGCCAGCAGCTTGGTCCCCACTAGCGGGGGGAAACTATTCTCCTACGAGCAGTACTTC. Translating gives CASSLVPTSGGKLFSYEQYF.

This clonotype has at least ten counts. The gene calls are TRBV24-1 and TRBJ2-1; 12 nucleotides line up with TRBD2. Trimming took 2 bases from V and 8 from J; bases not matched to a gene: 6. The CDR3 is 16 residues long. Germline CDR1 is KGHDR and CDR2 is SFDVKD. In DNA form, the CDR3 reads TGTGCCACCAGTGATTCGCCTAGCGGGAGGGGCGATGAGCAGTTCTTC. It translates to CATSDSPSGRGDEQFF.

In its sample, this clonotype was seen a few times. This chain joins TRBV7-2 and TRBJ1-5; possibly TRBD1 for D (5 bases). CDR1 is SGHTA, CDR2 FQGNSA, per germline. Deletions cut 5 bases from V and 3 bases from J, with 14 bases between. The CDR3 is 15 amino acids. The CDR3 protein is CASSPALTANQPQHF. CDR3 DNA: TGTGCCAGCAGCCCGGCTCTGACAGCCAATCAGCCCCAGCATTTT. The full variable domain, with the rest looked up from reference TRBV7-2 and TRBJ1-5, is GAGVSQSPSNKVTEKGKDVELRCDPISGHTALYWYRQSLGQGLEFLIYFQGNSAPDKSGLPSDRFSAERTGGSVSTLTIQRTQQEDSAVYLCASSPALTANQPQHFGDGTRLSIL.

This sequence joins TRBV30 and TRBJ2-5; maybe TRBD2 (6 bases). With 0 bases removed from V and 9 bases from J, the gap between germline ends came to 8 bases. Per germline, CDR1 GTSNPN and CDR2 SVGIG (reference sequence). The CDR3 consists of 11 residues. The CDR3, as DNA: TGTGCCTGGAGTGTCGGGGGATCCCAGTACTTC. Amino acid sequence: CAWSVGGSQYF.

The CDR3 spells CSARVGGKETQYF. CDR3 nucleotide sequence: TGCAGTGCTAGGGTCGGCGGGAAAGAGACCCAGTACTTC. The rearrangement joins TRBV20-1 to TRBJ2-5; possibly TRBD2 for D (6 bases). Germline assignment: CDR1 DFQATT and CDR2 SNEGSKA (reference sequence). The CDR3 has 13 amino acids. V was shortened by 3 bases and J by 3 bases, with 11 bases between the two germline ends.

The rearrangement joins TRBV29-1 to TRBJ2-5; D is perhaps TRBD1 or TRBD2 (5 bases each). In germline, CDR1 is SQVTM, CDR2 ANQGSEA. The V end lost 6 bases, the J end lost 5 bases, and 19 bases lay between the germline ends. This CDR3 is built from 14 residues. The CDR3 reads CSVTSRGVGETQYF. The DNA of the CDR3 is TGCAGCGTGACCTCGCGAGGGGTTGGGGAGACCCAGTACTTC.

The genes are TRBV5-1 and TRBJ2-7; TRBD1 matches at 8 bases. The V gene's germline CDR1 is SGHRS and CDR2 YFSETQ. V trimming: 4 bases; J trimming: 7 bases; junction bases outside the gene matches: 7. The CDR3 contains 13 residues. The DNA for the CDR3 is TGCGCCAGCAGCCCTCAGGGGGCTTGGGAGCAGTACTTC. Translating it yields CASSPQGAWEQYF.